The rows below give T cell receptor beta chains drawn from one sample of a study of CD8+ T cells in alopecia areata. Generated by immunoSEQ multiplex PCR, the TCRdb table keeps only in-frame clones and is missing some. The repertoire includes over 100,000 clones, around 53% of them detected once, and approximately 12% sits in the top ten. The sample in question was CD8+ T cells sorted from blood, obtained at week 24, from a patient treated with tofacitinib. The receptors derive from a human donor with alopecia areata. Each CDR3 is given with its conserved first and last residue. Fields, in order: J gene, clone size, D gene, V gene, CDR3 DNA, CDR3 protein. A D gene is named only where the DNA matches it firmly. Only part of the rows carry a size: once, few, many, or a class if the clone is expanded.

>TRBJ2-5|-|-|TRBV5-1
TGCGCCAGCAGGGAGGAAGGAGACGGGGATTACTTC
CASREEGDGDYF
>TRBJ2-7|once|-|TRBV15
TGTGCCACCAGCAGAGACTTTTACGAGCAGTACTTC
CATSRDFYEQYF
>TRBJ1-2|-|-|TRBV7-9
TGTGCCAGCAGCTCAGGGATGTCCGGCTACACCTTC
CASSSGMSGYTF
>TRBJ2-7|-|-|TRBV30
TGTGCCTTATACGGGGGCCCTCACTACGAGCAGTACTTC
CALYGGPHYEQYF
>TRBJ1-2|once|-|TRBV19
TGTGCCAGTCGGATCAGGGGAGATGGCTACACCTTC
CASRIRGDGYTF
>TRBJ1-6|-|-|TRBV5-1
TGCGCCAGCAGCTTGAACAGGGAGAATTCACCCCTCCACTTT
CASSLNRENSPLHF
>TRBJ2-7|-|-|TRBV27
TGTGCCAGCAGTCTCCGGGAAGACTACGAGCAGTACTTC
CASSLREDYEQYF
>TRBJ1-1|-|-|TRBV19
TGTGCCAGTAGTAGAGGCGAGGGGACTGAAGCTTTCTTT
CASSRGEGTEAFF
>TRBJ1-1|-|-|TRBV25-1
TGTGCCAGCAGTGAATGGAACACTGAAGCTTTCTTT
CASSEWNTEAFF
>TRBJ2-5|-|TRBD1|TRBV29-1
TGCAGCGTTGCTGGAGGGACAGGGTTCCAAGAGACCCAGTACTTC
CSVAGGTGFQETQYF
>TRBJ2-7|-|-|TRBV14
TGTGCCAGCAGCCGAAGGAGGGCGCAGGGATACGAGCAGTACTTC
CASSRRRAQGYEQYF
>TRBJ2-7|-|-|TRBV4-3
TGCGCCAGCAGCCAAGGCAGGGGATTACTCTACGAGCAGTACTTC
CASSQGRGLLYEQYF
>TRBJ1-2|-|-|TRBV29-1
TGCAGCGTTGAAGAACAGGATTGGGATGGCTACACCTTC
CSVEEQDWDGYTF
>TRBJ2-5|-|-|TRBV6-6
TGTGCCAGCAGTTACTTGGGAGGCCAGTACTTC
CASSYLGGQYF
>TRBJ1-5|-|TRBD1|TRBV5-6
TGTGCCAGCAGCTCAGGGGGTCTGACCCAGCATTTT
CASSSGGLTQHF
>TRBJ2-7|-|TRBD1|TRBV27
TGTGCCAGTGGGCCGGGACAGGGCATCTACGAGCAGTACTTC
CASGPGQGIYEQYF
>TRBJ2-2|-|-|TRBV7-2
TGTGCCAGCAGCTTGAGTGCCCGTACCGGGGAGCTGTTTTTT
CASSLSARTGELFF
>TRBJ1-1|-|TRBD1|TRBV7-9
TGTGCCAGCAGCTCAAGTCCGGGACAGAAAAACACTGAAGCTTTCTTT
CASSSSPGQKNTEAFF
>TRBJ1-6|-|-|TRBV30
TGTGCCTGGAGTGACGGAAGTTATTATAATTCACCCCTCCACTTT
CAWSDGSYYNSPLHF
>TRBJ2-2|-|TRBD2|TRBV6-5
TGTGCCAGTAGCGGGGGGATGGACACCGGGGAGCTGTTTTTT
CASSGGMDTGELFF
>TRBJ2-4|-|TRBD1|TRBV4-1
TGCGCCAGCAGCACTCGGGACAGCCTACGAGACATTCAGTACTTC
CASSTRDSLRDIQYF
>TRBJ1-4|-|-|TRBV29-1
TGCAGCGTTGAAGAGGTGACAGCAACTAATGAAAAACTGTTTTTT
CSVEEVTATNEKLFF
>TRBJ1-1|-|TRBD1|TRBV6-5
TGTGCCAGCAGTTTCCTCAGGGACAGGGATACTGAAGCTTTCTTT
CASSFLRDRDTEAFF
>TRBJ2-7|-|TRBD2|TRBV25-1
TGTGCCAGCGGCAGCTTTGCGGGGGAGGCCTACGAGCAGTACTTC
CASGSFAGEAYEQYF
>TRBJ2-7|-|-|TRBV7-9
TGTGCCAGCAGTACCTCCGGCGAGCAGTACTTC
CASSTSGEQYF
>TRBJ1-1|-|-|TRBV7-9
TGTGCCAGCAGCCCAGACAGGACTGAAGCTTTCTTT
CASSPDRTEAFF
>TRBJ2-3|-|TRBD2|TRBV9
TGTGCCAGCAGCAGGGAGACTAGCGGATACACAGATACGCAGTATTTT
CASSRETSGYTDTQYF
>TRBJ1-2|-|-|TRBV13
TGTGCCAGCAGCTTAGGGGGGAACTATGGCTACACCTTC
CASSLGGNYGYTF
>TRBJ1-2|-|TRBD1|TRBV25-1
TGTGCCAGCAGTGTACAGGGGGAAGGCTACACCTTC
CASSVQGEGYTF
>TRBJ2-7|-|TRBD1|TRBV5-6
TGTGCCAGCAGCCCAGGGGGCCCCTACGAGCAGTACTTC
CASSPGGPYEQYF
>TRBJ1-6|-|-|TRBV27
TGTGCCAGCAGTTCGGGAGTAGTCGACAATTCACCCCTCCACTTT
CASSSGVVDNSPLHF
>TRBJ1-3|-|-|TRBV25-1
TGTGCCAGCAGTGATTCCGGCTCAACAGACACCATATATTTT
CASSDSGSTDTIYF
>TRBJ1-1|-|-|TRBV19
TGTGCCAGTAGTACCCGCCCGGACACTGAAGCTTTCTTT
CASSTRPDTEAFF
>TRBJ1-2|-|-|TRBV27
TGTGCCAGCAGTTCGGGGGTGTTCGATGGCTACACCTTC
CASSSGVFDGYTF
>TRBJ2-7|-|-|TRBV30
TGTGCCGGAAGAGGGGGTCGGGGCTACGAGCAGTACTTC
CAGRGGRGYEQYF
>TRBJ1-2|-|TRBD1|TRBV7-9
TGTGCCAGCAGCCCTGGGGCGACAGGGATGGGCTATGGCTACACCTTC
CASSPGATGMGYGYTF
>TRBJ1-1|-|-|TRBV27
TGTGCCAGCAGTTTAGCGGGGTTCGTTAACACTGAAGCTTTCTTT
CASSLAGFVNTEAFF
>TRBJ2-1|-|-|TRBV27
TGTGCCGCCGCGAGTGGGCAGTACAATGAGCAGTTCTTC
CAAASGQYNEQFF
>TRBJ2-7|-|-|TRBV13
TGTGCCAGCAGCTTGGAAAACGAGCAGTACTTC
CASSLENEQYF
>TRBJ2-7|-|-|TRBV27
TGTGCCAGCAGTTCCTTCCTTCCTTTCTACGAGCAGTACTTC
CASSSFLPFYEQYF
>TRBJ2-5|-|-|TRBV4-2
TGTGCCAGCAGCCAAGAGGCGGCAGACCAAGAGACCCAGTACTTC
CASSQEAADQETQYF
>TRBJ2-1|few|-|TRBV29-1
TGCAGCGTTGAGGAAGGGGGCAATGAGCAGTTCTTC
CSVEEGGNEQFF
>TRBJ2-4|-|-|TRBV5-1
TGCGCCAGCAGCCCCTGGGGGCTACGGAGCAAAAACATTCAGTACTTC
CASSPWGLRSKNIQYF
>TRBJ2-3|-|-|TRBV27
TGTGCCAGCAGTTTATATCCAGAGCCTAGCACAGATACGCAGTATTTT
CASSLYPEPSTDTQYF
>TRBJ1-1|-|-|TRBV7-8
TGTGCCAGCAGCTTAGATCAGGGCGGAAACACTGAAGCTTTCTTT
CASSLDQGGNTEAFF
>TRBJ1-2|-|-|TRBV7-9
TGTGCCGGCCATCTGGGGGAGGGCTATGGCTACACCTTC
CAGHLGEGYGYTF
>TRBJ2-5|few|-|TRBV7-9
TGTGCCAGCAGCTTAGATTGGGGAGAGACCCAGTACTTC
CASSLDWGETQYF
>TRBJ2-1|-|-|TRBV15
TGTGCCACCAGCAGTCCCGTAAACAATGAGCAGTTCTTC
CATSSPVNNEQFF
>TRBJ1-2|few|-|TRBV25-1
TGTGCCAGCAGTGGGGACTATGGCTACACCTTC
CASSGDYGYTF